Below are 6 T cell receptor beta chains sequenced from a single sample in a study of blood T cell repertoires in COVID-19 (TCRdb year 2020). Receptor libraries were prepared by the immunoSEQ multiplex PCR assay. Here the immuneACCESS table is served through TCRdb, limited to in-frame sequences with V and J called. Missing clones are a known gap in these copies; in checked studies unresolved V genes cover under half, and the rest lacks a known reason. Recorded for this sample are more than 80,000 clones; 90% of them occurred a single time. The ten largest clonotypes hold 1.5% of the sample. The sequencing sample was made of peripheral blood. The receptors come from a human donor with active COVID-19. The donor label of this sample is uncertain.

As for this clone: Other nucleotide sequences from this sample produce the same CDR3. The V call is TRBV19, the J call TRBJ1-2; 7 bases are shared with TRBD1. V shed 3 bases, J shed 4 bases, and the junction held 5 bases outside the gene matches. CDR1 is LNHDA, CDR2 SQIVND, per germline (reference sequence). The CDR3 totals 14 residues. The DNA of the CDR3 is TGTGCCAGTAGTATTCTCGCAGGGGGCTATGGCTACACCTTC. This encodes CASSILAGGYGYTF.

This chain connects TRBV19 to TRBJ2-2; TRBD1 might be the D (6 bases). CDR3 length: 16 residues. CDR1 is LNHDA and CDR2 is SQIVND in the germline V gene (reference sequence). Between the trimmed V and J ends, which lost 1 base and 0 bases, there was a span of 9 bases. CDR3 amino acids: CASSIVRTANTGELFF. CDR3 sequence (DNA): TGTGCCAGTAGTATAGTACGGACAGCGAACACCGGGGAGCTGTTTTTT.

The CDR3, as DNA: TGTGCCAGCAGCCAAGTGGGGGGGGCCCACAATGAGCAGTTCTTC. It codes for CASSQVGGAHNEQFF. This chain links TRBV3-1 (or the pseudogene TRBV3-2) with TRBJ2-1, with TRBD2 as a possible D gene (7 bases). V dropped 1 base and J dropped 5 bases, with 12 bases sitting between them. CDR1 is LGHDT, CDR2 YNNKEL, per germline (reference sequence). The CDR3 has 15 residues.

The rearrangement links TRBV6-5 to TRBJ2-2; TRBD2 matches at 9 bases. With 1 base clipped from V and 7 bases from J, the junction kept 4 bases outside the gene matches. This CDR3 spans 15 amino acids. The V gene's germline CDR1 is MNHEY and CDR2 SVGAGI. In DNA form, the CDR3 reads TGTGCCAGCAGTTACTTAGCGGGGGTAATCGGGGAGCTGTTTTTT. Translating gives CASSYLAGVIGELFF.

J is TRBJ1-1 and V is TRBV11-3; D gene ambiguous. V lost 1 base to trimming and J lost 1 base, with 4 bases between them. From germline, CDR1 is SGHNT and CDR2 YENEEA. The CDR3 loop spans 13 amino acids. DNA of the CDR3: TGTGCCAGCAGCTTAGTTCAGAACACTGAAGCTTTCTTT. The encoded protein is CASSLVQNTEAFF.

V usage is TRBV3-1 (or the pseudogene TRBV3-2) and J usage is TRBJ1-1; D is uncertain. The CDR3 length is 15 residues. CDR1 is LGHDT, CDR2 YNNKEL, per germline (reference sequence). The V end lost 3 bases, the J end lost 3 bases, and 14 bases lay between the germline ends. CDR3 DNA: TGTGCCAGCAGCCAGGCGGTGTACCTCGACACTGAAGCTTTCTTT. Encoded protein: CASSQAVYLDTEAFF.